Presented here are 2 T cell receptor beta chains from one specimen sequenced in a study of cytomegalovirus exposure and HLA in healthy donors. Both 60 Vbeta primers and 13 Jbeta primers went into the PCR. The repertoire was sequenced with immunoSEQ multiplex PCR; TCRdb's copy has only in-frame clones and lacks some. The data hold 60,000 to 75,000 clones, with 70% to 75% observed a single time. The sequenced material came from PBMCs. The origin of the receptors is a young woman in good health and CMV-seropositive.

CDR3 DNA sequence: TGTGCCAGCAGCTTCGGGTTAAACCACAATGAGCAGTTCTTC. It translates to CASSFGLNHNEQFF. The V gene is TRBV5-6, the J gene TRBJ2-1; D gene unclear. The CDR3 has 14 residues. Germline V gives CDR1 SGHDT, CDR2 YYEEEE. V lost 2 bases and J 5 bases, leaving 11 bases between the germline ends.

The V call is TRBV6-5, the J call TRBJ2-5, with TRBD1 matching 7 bases. In germline, CDR1 is MNHEY, CDR2 SVGAGI. Trimming at V came to 4 bases and at J to 4 bases, leaving 6 bases not matched to a gene. The CDR3 length is 14 residues. The chain's CDR3 is CASSSGRQGETQYF. CDR3 nucleotides: TGTGCCAGCAGTTCGGGACGACAGGGAGAGACCCAGTACTTC.